This entry is about one T cell receptor (beta chain). There is no known antigen for this receptor. No base qualities exist here, and no much larger clone lies one base off it. The receptor library was made with the immunoSEQ multiplex PCR assay. TCRdb's version of the immuneACCESS table is confined to in-frame rearrangements and falls short of the full clone set. An unresolved V gene accounts for under half of the shortfall where checked; the remainder is of unknown origin. Here the sample has 38,000 or so clones; 94% occur a single time. The leading ten clones occupy about 0.39% of the sample. This sample is part of a study of T cell changes during pregnancy in multiple sclerosis (dated by TCRdb to between 2018 and 2021). For the wider study: The study examined how the T cell repertoire changed over the course of pregnancy in women with multiple sclerosis.

The CDR3 measures 14 amino acids from cysteine to phenylalanine. The entry retains the CDR3 DNA only, 42 bases that are in frame from base 1. For CDR1 and CDR2, the germline V gene lists MNHNS and SASEGT. V lost 3 bases and J lost 4 bases; the stretch between them is 12 bases long. This clonotype originated in a female donor with multiple sclerosis, enrolled in a pregnancy study. Rearrangement joined TRBV6-1 to TRBJ1-2; matching of 6 bases hints at TRBD1 as the D gene. Sequenced here: CD4+ T cells from peripheral blood mononuclear cells, sampled in the second trimester of pregnancy. In nucleotide form, the sequence is TGTGCCAGCAGTGACACCGGGACAAGCTATGGCTACACCTTC. Its protein reads: CASSDTGTSYGYTF.